The next 8 T cell receptor beta chains were all read from a single sample in a study of T cells in Graves' hyperthyroidism and ophthalmopathy. Amplification of TCR beta CDR3 regions used RNA as the template. The HTBI primer set was used in a first-round RT-PCR of the TCR CDR3. One entry per CDR3 protein, called by TCRdb with MiXCR from the multiplex PCR reads. This sample has roughly 570,000 distinct CDR3 sequences, with approximately 44% found just once. Specimen: peripheral blood or thyroid tissue (not recorded which). The receptors were gathered from a woman between 18 and 29 years old with Graves' hyperthyroidism.

CDR3 in DNA: TGTGCCAGCAGTTTTGCGGGACTAGGGAAAGGAGAGACCCAGCATTTT. As protein: CASSFAGLGKGETQHF. The chain couples TRBV12-3 or TRBV12-4 to TRBJ1-5; the D gene is possibly TRBD1 (5 bases). V was cut by 3 bases and J by 11 bases, with 23 bases left in between. The CDR3 runs 16 residues.

J is TRBJ1-1 and V is TRBV15, with TRBD1 matching over 7 bases. Germline V gene lookup returns CDR1 LNHNV and CDR2 YYDKDF (reference sequence). The CDR3 contains 13 residues. The J segment lost 4 bases and the V segment lost 10 bases, leaving 9 bases of the junction unmatched. The CDR3 protein is CAIEDRVGTEAFF. As DNA, the CDR3 is TGTGCCATCGAAGACAGGGTGGGCACTGAAGCTTTCTTT.

This clonotype was counted once. The rearrangement links TRBV12-3 or TRBV12-4 to TRBJ1-4, with D unclear. Trimming removed 7 bases from V and 8 bases from J, with 8 bases in between. This CDR3 comprises 11 residues. DNA of the CDR3: TGTGCCAGCACCCTTGGGGAAAAACTGTTTTTT. This sequence encodes CASTLGEKLFF.

As concerns this clonotype: This sequence may be a read error, since a much larger clone differs from it by one base. CDR3 nucleotide sequence: TGTGCCAGCAGTTACGGACTAAGCCACGGGCAGTACTTC. This encodes CASSYGLSHGQYF. The chain carries TRBV6-5 and TRBJ2-7; a weak D match, TRBD2 (6 bases). V was cut by 2 bases and J by 9 bases, with 14 bases left in between. Germline lookup yields CDR1 MNHEY and CDR2 SVGAGI. This CDR3 is built from 13 residues.

This clonotype showed up many times. This rearrangement joins TRBV11-3 to TRBJ1-6; D is perhaps TRBD1 (5 bases). V lost 5 bases and J lost 10, with 9 bases in between. The germline CDR1 and CDR2 sequences are SGHNT and YENEEA. The CDR3 sequence is 12 residues long. CDR3 coding DNA: TGTGCCAGCAGCCGCGGGGCATCACCCCTCCACTTT. This translates into CASSRGASPLHF. Full variable domain (missing parts from reference TRBV11-3 and TRBJ1-6): EAGVVQSPRYKIIEKKQPVAFWCNPISGHNTLYWYLQNLGQGPELLIRYENEEAVDDSQLPKDRFSAERLKGVDSTLKIQPAELGDSAVYLCASSRGASPLHFGNGTRLTVT.

This clonotype is a singleton in its sample. The chain has TRBV29-1 and TRBJ2-7, with TRBD1 identical over 11 bases. The CDR3 totals 14 residues. The V and J ends lost 5 bases and 5 bases, in that order; junction bases with no gene match: 8. Germline CDR1 SQVTM, CDR2 ANQGSEA. The DNA of the CDR3 is TGCAGCGTTCGGACAGGGGGCGGGAGGGACGAGCAGTACTTC. It encodes CSVRTGGGRDEQYF.

A word on this clonotype: A much larger clone is a single base away; this may be a read error. This sequence joins TRBV6-1 and TRBJ1-1; D gene ambiguous. V lost 1 base and J lost 3, with 6 bases in between. CDR3 length: 13 amino acids. The germline gives CDR1 MNHNS, CDR2 SASEGT. The CDR3, as DNA: TGTGCCAGCAGTGAAGTTTGGGACACTGAAGCTTTCTTT. Protein: CASSEVWDTEAFF.

This clonotype has ten or more counts. The CDR3 DNA reads as TGTGCCAGCAGCCAAAGACAGGGGGCTTCGTACGAGCAGTACTTC. Protein: CASSQRQGASYEQYF. The chain links TRBV4-2 to TRBJ2-7; 10 bases agree with TRBD1. V gave up 2 bases and J gave up 4 bases; unmatched junction bases: 5. The CDR3 has 15 amino acids. Germline CDR1 LGHNA, CDR2 YNFKEQ.